These 30 T cell receptor beta chains were sequenced from one sample in a study of regulatory T cells in long-lasting Graves disease. As for time point: newly diagnosed GD, antithyroid drugs for less than 3 months. TCR sequences were obtained from RNA taken from PBMCs. TCR beta libraries were built with iRepertoire HTBI primers and Arm-PCR of CDR3 regions. Each CDR3 protein is one row after TCRdb ran MiXCR on the multiplex PCR reads. The table has some 500,000 distinct CDR3 sequences, approximately 13% seen once. In addition, the sample was reused for a study of T cells in Graves' hyperthyroidism and ophthalmopathy.

The source material was peripheral blood mononuclear cells (PBMCs), sampled at new diagnosis, from a patient treated with antithyroid drugs. The receptors were gathered from a young man with Graves disease.

In its sample, this clonotype was seen many times. The rearrangement links TRBV5-1 to TRBJ2-3; the D call may be TRBD1 or TRBD2 (6 bases each). The germline V gene has CDR1 SGHRS and CDR2 YFSETQ. Trimming stripped 4 bases from V and 2 bases from J, with 14 bases between. The CDR3 is 15 amino acids. The CDR3 nucleotides read TGCGCCAGCAGCCCTCCCGGGGGCCCCACAGATACGCAGTATTTT. Translating it yields CASSPPGGPTDTQYF.

This clonotype has at least ten counts. In DNA form, the CDR3 reads TGTGCCAGCAGTTCCCGGACAGGGGGCATGAACACTGAAGCTTTCTTT. Protein: CASSSRTGGMNTEAFF. J is TRBJ1-1 and V is TRBV2, with 11 positions matching TRBD1. Unmatched junction bases numbered 5, after V lost 5 bases and J lost 0 bases. The CDR3 covers 16 residues. Germline assignment: CDR1 SNHLY and CDR2 FYNNEI.

V is TRBV5-1 and J is TRBJ1-2; D perhaps matches TRBD1 (5 bases). The CDR3 runs to 14 residues. Deletions cut 0 bases from V and 8 bases from J, with 14 bases between. CDR1 is SGHRS, CDR2 YFSETQ, per germline. The CDR3 loop is CASSLAGVWSGYTF. The DNA for the CDR3 is TGCGCCAGCAGCTTGGCGGGGGTTTGGTCCGGCTACACCTTC.

This clonotype occurred many times. The chain has TRBV6-1 and TRBJ2-4, with 8 positions matching TRBD1. J was trimmed by 12 bases and V by 5 bases; bases with no gene match: 12. This CDR3 is built from 14 residues. Germline V gene sequence: CDR1 MNHNS, CDR2 SASEGT. CDR3 DNA sequence: TGTGCCAGCAGTCAATCCGGGACAGGCGGGAATCAGTACTTC. Amino acids: CASSQSGTGGNQYF.

CDR3 sequence reads: CATSDSAGTGGLFGYTF. DNA for the CDR3: TGTGCCACCAGTGATTCGGCGGGGACAGGGGGGCTCTTTGGCTACACCTTC. The J gene is TRBJ1-2, the V gene TRBV24-1, with TRBD1 matching over 11 bases. Trimming at V came to 2 bases and at J to 7 bases, leaving 11 bases not matched to a gene. The germline V gene encodes CDR1 KGHDR and CDR2 SFDVKD. The CDR3 is made up of 17 amino acids.

The chain combines TRBV4-1 with TRBJ2-5; D is ambiguous. V lost 0 bases to trimming and J lost 5 bases, with 13 bases between them. Looked up from germline, CDR1 is MGHRA and CDR2 is YSYEKL. The CDR3 runs 15 residues. CDR3 loop: CASSQEGSTTETQYF. The CDR3 nucleotides read TGCGCCAGCAGCCAAGAGGGCTCCACAACCGAGACCCAGTACTTC.

In its sample, this clonotype was seen many times. The gene calls are TRBV11-2 and TRBJ2-6, with 7 nucleotides matching TRBD1. CDR3 length equals 15 residues. Germline V gene lookup returns CDR1 SGHAT and CDR2 FQNNGV. V lost 5 bases, J lost 8 bases, and 9 bases stayed unmatched. The CDR3 nucleotides read TGTGCCAGCAGCCCATACAGGGGTTGGTCCAACGTCCTGACTTTC. It translates to CASSPYRGWSNVLTF.

This clonotype appeared many times. This chain joins TRBV19 and TRBJ2-1, with D perhaps matching TRBD2 (5 bases). V shed 4 bases and J shed 2 bases, with 9 bases lying between them. The V gene's germline CDR1 is LNHDA and CDR2 SQIVND (reference sequence). This CDR3 contains 14 residues. DNA of the CDR3: TGTGCCAGTAGTAGTAGCGTCACCTACAATGAGCAGTTCTTC. Its translation is CASSSSVTYNEQFF.

This clonotype was recorded many times. The chain links TRBV12-3 or TRBV12-4 to TRBJ1-3; tentative D call: TRBD1 (6 bases). The CDR3 runs to 16 residues. Deletions cut 3 bases from V and 0 bases from J, with 12 bases between. For the CDR3, the DNA is TGTGCCAGCAGTTTGATGAGGACAGCCTCTGGAAACACCATATATTTT. Protein product: CASSLMRTASGNTIYF.

The table lists this clonotype with many counts. The chain carries TRBV5-5 and TRBJ2-3; the D gene is possibly TRBD2 (6 bases). The germline gives CDR1 SGHKS, CDR2 YYEKEE (reference sequence). The germline V and J ends were trimmed by 7 bases and 0 bases, with 15 bases remaining between them. The CDR3 consists of 15 residues. For the CDR3, the DNA is TGTGCCAGCGGGGGTCCCAGCGGGAGCACAGATACGCAGTATTTT. This translates into CASGGPSGSTDTQYF.

Points on this clonotype: One end of the junction is discordant with germline, which a read error may explain. The chain uses TRBV20-1 and TRBJ1-1; perhaps TRBD1 as D (6 bases). Germline loops: CDR1 DFQATT, CDR2 SNEGSKA (reference sequence). This CDR3 has 12 amino acids. The CDR3 loop reads CSAGRWDTEAFF. The CDR3 DNA sequence: TGCAGTGCTGGCAGGTGGGACACTGAGGCTTTCTTT.

There are many counts of this clonotype. The chain is built from TRBV20-1 and TRBJ2-7; no reliable D call. Per germline, CDR1 DFQATT and CDR2 SNEGSKA (reference sequence). This CDR3 is built from 13 residues. Trimming took 6 bases from V and 7 from J, leaving 19 bases between them. The CDR3 bases are TGCAGTGCCGATCTAGTCCGTCAAAAAGAGCAGTACTTC. Protein: CSADLVRQKEQYF.

Ten or more counts support this clonotype. This chain connects TRBV2 to TRBJ2-3; no definite D call. The CDR3 extends over 16 amino acids. Germline V gene lookup returns CDR1 SNHLY and CDR2 FYNNEI. Trimming took off 0 bases at V and 0 bases at J, with 10 bases between the two ends. The CDR3 spells CASSEAGLISTDTQYF. CDR3 bases: TGTGCCAGCAGTGAAGCGGGCCTTATTAGCACAGATACGCAGTATTTT.

This clonotype was seen at least ten times. The gene calls are TRBV7-2 and TRBJ1-3; D might be TRBD1 (6 bases). Trimming left V 5 bases short and J 5 bases short, with 13 bases between. The CDR3 is made up of 14 amino acids. Germline CDR1 and CDR2: SGHTA and FQGNSA. In nucleotides, the CDR3 is TGTGCCAGCAGCCCGACGACAGGTCGAAACACCATATATTTT. Translation gives CASSPTTGRNTIYF.

This clonotype occurred many times. The chain employs TRBV18 and TRBJ2-7, with D perhaps TRBD2 (6 bases). Deletions cut 8 bases from V and 1 base from J, with 15 bases between. Germline lookup yields CDR1 KGHSH and CDR2 LQKENI. The CDR3 extends over 14 amino acids. CDR3: CASSPRDGSYEQYF. Here the CDR3 DNA reads TGTGCCAGCAGCCCGCGGGACGGTTCCTACGAGCAGTACTTC.

Only a few counts were recorded for this clonotype. In DNA form, the CDR3 reads TGTGCCAGCAGCCAAAGCAAAGGGGGGGGGTGGGACCAGCCCCAGCATTTT. Encoded protein: CASSQSKGGGWDQPQHF. The chain uses TRBV3-1 and TRBJ1-5; maybe TRBD1 (6 bases). The V end was cut by 2 bases, the J end by 7 bases, with 21 bases between. Germline CDR1 is LGHDT and CDR2 is YNNKEL (reference sequence). The CDR3 is made up of 17 amino acids. Complete variable domain (other parts from reference TRBV3-1 and TRBJ1-5): DTAVSQTPKYLVTQMGNDKSIKCEQNLGHDTMYWYKQDSKKFLKIMFSYNNKELIINETVPNRFSPKSPDKAHLNLHINSLELGDSAVYFCASSQSKGGGWDQPQHFGDGTRLSIL.

The chain combines TRBV20-1 with TRBJ1-1, with 11 bases matching TRBD1. Losses at the gene ends were 3 bases for V and 1 base for J; bases not matched to a gene: 22. The length of the CDR3 is 21 residues. The germline V gene encodes CDR1 DFQATT and CDR2 SNEGSKA (reference sequence). DNA of the CDR3: TGCAGTGCTAGTGGCCTCTTCTCCGTGGGACAGGGGGAGATGAAGAACACTGAAGCTTTCTTT. Translated: CSASGLFSVGQGEMKNTEAFF.

This clonotype was seen ten or more times. The rearrangement links TRBV27 to TRBJ2-7, with TRBD1 identical over 10 bases. V was clipped by 5 bases and J by 1 base; unmatched bases: 8. The CDR3 totals 16 residues. The germline gives CDR1 MNHEY, CDR2 SMNVEV (reference sequence). The DNA of the CDR3 is TGTGCCAGCAGTACCGCGGGACAGGGGAAATCCTACGAGCAGTACTTC. Protein: CASSTAGQGKSYEQYF.

The table lists this clonotype with many counts. The rearrangement joins TRBV29-1 to TRBJ2-7; 7 nucleotides match TRBD2. The CDR3 has 15 amino acids. V was pared by 4 bases and J by 1 base, with 10 bases of the junction left unmatched. The germline CDR1 and CDR2 sequences are SQVTM and ANQGSEA. The CDR3 nucleotides read TGCAGCGTTGGACGCGGTAGGACTAGATCCTACGAGCAGTACTTC. This sequence encodes CSVGRGRTRSYEQYF.

This clonotype was detected ten times or more. The chain employs TRBV29-1 and TRBJ2-7, with 9 bases fitting TRBD1. Germline CDR1 is SQVTM and CDR2 is ANQGSEA. This CDR3 is 13 amino acids long. V lost 4 bases and J lost 2; bases outside the gene matches: 3. The CDR3 region is CSVAGQGAYEQYF. CDR3 nucleotide sequence: TGCAGCGTTGCGGGACAGGGAGCCTACGAGCAGTACTTC.

The chain employs TRBV20-1 and TRBJ1-1; weak D call: TRBD1 (5 bases). CDR1 and CDR2 from the germline V gene are DFQATT and SNEGSKA (reference sequence). The V gene lost 0 bases and the J gene lost 1 base, with 9 bases spanning the gap. The CDR3 is made up of 14 amino acids. CDR3 in amino acids: CSARDPGRNTEAFF. The CDR3 nucleotides are TGCAGTGCTAGAGATCCGGGGCGGAACACTGAAGCTTTCTTT.

In this sample, this clonotype turned up a few times. Since a much larger clone is just one base distant, this may be a read error. The chain couples TRBV20-1 to TRBJ2-1, with D possibly matching TRBD1 (5 bases). The V and J ends lost 4 bases and 8 bases respectively, with 15 bases between them. The germline V gene has CDR1 DFQATT and CDR2 SNEGSKA (reference sequence). The CDR3 spans 13 residues. CDR3 DNA: TGCAGTGCTAAAGATCTGCAGGGTCATGAGCAGTTCTTC. Protein product: CSAKDLQGHEQFF.

This rearrangement joins TRBV6-4 to TRBJ2-3, with D unresolved. V lost 0 bases to trimming and J lost 1 base, with 11 bases between them. The CDR3 sequence is 16 residues long. The V gene's germline CDR1 is MRHNA and CDR2 SNTAGT. CDR3 residues: CASSDSWLDGTDTQYF. The CDR3 DNA reads TGTGCCAGCAGTGACTCGTGGCTCGACGGCACAGATACGCAGTATTTT.

This clonotype came up many times. The chain is built from TRBV27 and TRBJ2-5; the match to TRBD2 covers 7 bases. The CDR3 spans 15 residues. The V gene's germline CDR1 is MNHEY and CDR2 SMNVEV (reference sequence). Germline trimming cut 2 bases from V and 7 bases from J; bases unmatched to any gene: 10. CDR3 DNA sequence: TGTGCCAGCAGTTTAGCGGGAGCTAACCGTGGGACCCAGTACTTC. As protein: CASSLAGANRGTQYF.

This chain connects TRBV19 to TRBJ2-3, with D possibly matching TRBD2 (6 bases). The V gene lost 6 bases and the J gene lost 6 bases, with 19 bases spanning the gap. This CDR3 spans 15 amino acids. Germline V gene data show CDR1 as LNHDA and CDR2 as SQIVND (reference sequence). CDR3 bases: TGTGCCAGTAGCCTCCTAGCGCAATTTAAGGATACGCAGTATTTT. This encodes CASSLLAQFKDTQYF. The variable domain in full, with the rest retrieved from reference TRBV19 and TRBJ2-3, is DGGITQSPKYLFRKEGQNVTLSCEQNLNHDAMYWYRQDPGQGLRLIYYSQIVNDFQKGDIAEGYSVSREKKESFPLTVTSAQKNPTAFYLCASSLLAQFKDTQYFGPGTRLTVL.

The genes are TRBV5-6 and TRBJ1-4; D gene uncertain. From germline, CDR1 is SGHDT and CDR2 YYEEEE. V shed 0 bases and J shed 12 bases, with 12 bases lying between them. The CDR3 runs to 13 residues. CDR3 residues: CASSLGGRRELFF. CDR3 DNA: TGTGCCAGCAGCTTGGGAGGAAGGCGAGAACTGTTTTTT. The full variable domain, completed using reference TRBV5-6 and TRBJ1-4, is DAGVTQSPTHLIKTRGQQVTLRCSPKSGHDTVSWYQQALGQGPQFIFQYYEEEERQRGNFPDRFSGHQFPNYSSELNVNALLLGDSALYLCASSLGGRRELFFGSGTQLSVL.

This clonotype has a count of ten or more. The rearrangement joins TRBV20-1 to TRBJ1-2; 11 bases are shared with TRBD1. Germline CDR1 reads DFQATT; CDR2 reads SNEGSKA (reference sequence). The CDR3 totals 13 residues. V shed 3 bases, J shed 5 bases, and the junction held 2 bases outside the gene matches. CDR3 loop: CSARRDRGYGYTF. The DNA of the CDR3 is TGCAGTGCTAGGAGGGACAGGGGGTATGGCTACACCTTC.

This clonotype was seen repeatedly, ten times or more. The chain couples TRBV6-5 to TRBJ2-5, with 10 nucleotides matching TRBD2. With 2 bases clipped from V and 3 bases from J, the junction kept 9 bases outside the gene matches. Germline assignment: CDR1 MNHEY and CDR2 SVGAGI. The CDR3 loop spans 17 amino acids. In DNA, the CDR3 is TGTGCCAGCAGTTACGGCCTAGCGGGAGCCAAGAAAGAGACCCAGTACTTC. It codes for CASSYGLAGAKKETQYF.

The table lists this clonotype with many counts. The chain recombines TRBV11-1 with TRBJ1-1, with 7 bases fitting TRBD1. In germline, CDR1 is SGHAT, CDR2 FQDESV (reference sequence). This CDR3 has 17 amino acids. V dropped 6 bases and J dropped 0; count of bases not matched to a gene: 13. The CDR3 DNA reads as TGTGCCAGCAGGAGATTGCCGGGACAGTGGATGAACACTGAAGCTTTCTTT. Encoded protein: CASRRLPGQWMNTEAFF.

V and J are TRBV19 and TRBJ1-2, with a weak D call TRBD1 (5 bases). The CDR3 consists of 13 residues. Germline V gene data show CDR1 as LNHDA and CDR2 as SQIVND (reference sequence). The V and J ends lost 3 bases and 8 bases respectively, with 13 bases between them. The CDR3 bases are TGTGCCAGTAGTATCGAAGGGGAACGGGGCTACACCTTC. This gives the protein CASSIEGERGYTF.